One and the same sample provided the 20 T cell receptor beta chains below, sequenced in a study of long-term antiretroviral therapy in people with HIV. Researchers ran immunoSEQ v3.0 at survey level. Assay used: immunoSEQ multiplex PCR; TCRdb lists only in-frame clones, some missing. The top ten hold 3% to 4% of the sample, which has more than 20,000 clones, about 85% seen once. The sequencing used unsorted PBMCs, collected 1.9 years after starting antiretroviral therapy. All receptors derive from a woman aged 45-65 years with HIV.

For the CDR3, the DNA is TGTGCCAGCAGCCAGGGATCAGGGGGTGATGGCTACACCTTC. It specifies CASSQGSGGDGYTF. The V and J genes are TRBV4-2 and TRBJ1-2; 7 bases align to TRBD1. V gave up 3 bases and J gave up 6 bases; unmatched junction bases: 7. The CDR3 runs 14 residues. CDR1 and CDR2 from the germline V gene are LGHNA and YNFKEQ.

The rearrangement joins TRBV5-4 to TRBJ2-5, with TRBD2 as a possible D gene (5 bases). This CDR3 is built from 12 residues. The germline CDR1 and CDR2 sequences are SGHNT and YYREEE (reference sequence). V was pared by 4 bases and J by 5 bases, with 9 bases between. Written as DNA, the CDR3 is TGTGCCAGCAGCATAACGGGGGAGACCCAGTACTTC. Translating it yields CASSITGETQYF.

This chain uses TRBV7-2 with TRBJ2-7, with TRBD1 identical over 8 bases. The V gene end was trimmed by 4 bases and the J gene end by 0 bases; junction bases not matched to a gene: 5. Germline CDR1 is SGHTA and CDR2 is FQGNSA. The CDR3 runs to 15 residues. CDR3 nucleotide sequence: TGTGCCAGCAGCTCTCGGACAGGGATCTCCTACGAGCAGTACTTC. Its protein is CASSSRTGISYEQYF.

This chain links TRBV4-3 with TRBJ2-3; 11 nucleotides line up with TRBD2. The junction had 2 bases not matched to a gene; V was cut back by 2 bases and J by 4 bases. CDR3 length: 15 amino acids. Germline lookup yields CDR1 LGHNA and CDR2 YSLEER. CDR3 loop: CASSQTSGGPDTQYF. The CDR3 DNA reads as TGCGCCAGCAGCCAAACTAGCGGGGGCCCAGATACGCAGTATTTT.

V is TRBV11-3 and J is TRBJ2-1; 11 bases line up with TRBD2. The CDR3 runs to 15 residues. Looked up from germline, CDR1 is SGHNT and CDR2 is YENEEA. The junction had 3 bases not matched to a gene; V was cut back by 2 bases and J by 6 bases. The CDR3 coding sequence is TGTGCCAGCAGCTTAATTAGCGGGGGGGCCAATGAGCAGTTCTTC. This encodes CASSLISGGANEQFF.

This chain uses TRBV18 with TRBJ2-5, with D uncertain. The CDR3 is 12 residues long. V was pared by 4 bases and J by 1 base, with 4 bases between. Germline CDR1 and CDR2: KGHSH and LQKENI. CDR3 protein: CASSQGQETQYF. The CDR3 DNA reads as TGTGCCAGCTCACAGGGCCAAGAGACCCAGTACTTC. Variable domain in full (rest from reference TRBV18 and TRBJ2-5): NAGVMQNPRHLVRRRGQEARLRCSPMKGHSHVYWYRQLPEEGLKFMVYLQKENIIDESGMPKERFSAEFPKEGPSILRIQQVVRGDSAAYFCASSQGQETQYFGPGTRLLVL.

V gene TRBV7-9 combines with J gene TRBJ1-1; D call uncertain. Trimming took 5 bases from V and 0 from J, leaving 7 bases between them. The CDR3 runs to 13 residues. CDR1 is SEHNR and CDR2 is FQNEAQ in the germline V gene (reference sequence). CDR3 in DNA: TGTGCCAGCAGCATTGACCTGAACACTGAAGCTTTCTTT. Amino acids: CASSIDLNTEAFF.

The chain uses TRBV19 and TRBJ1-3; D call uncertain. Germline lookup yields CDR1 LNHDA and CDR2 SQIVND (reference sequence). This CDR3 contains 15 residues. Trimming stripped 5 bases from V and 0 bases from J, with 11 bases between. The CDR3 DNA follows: TGTGCCAGTAGTCAACCCGTCGGCTCTGGAAACACCATATATTTT. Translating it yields CASSQPVGSGNTIYF.

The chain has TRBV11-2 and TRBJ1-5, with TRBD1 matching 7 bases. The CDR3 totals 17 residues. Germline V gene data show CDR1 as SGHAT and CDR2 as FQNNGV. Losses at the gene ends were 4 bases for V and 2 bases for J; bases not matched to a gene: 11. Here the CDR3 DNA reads TGTGCCAGCAGCTCAGGGGGACACAGGGTAGGCAATCAGCCCCAGCATTTT. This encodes CASSSGGHRVGNQPQHF.

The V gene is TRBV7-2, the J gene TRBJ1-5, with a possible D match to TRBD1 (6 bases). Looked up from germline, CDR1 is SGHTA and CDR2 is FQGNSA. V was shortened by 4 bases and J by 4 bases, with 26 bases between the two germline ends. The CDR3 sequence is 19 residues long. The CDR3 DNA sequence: TGTGCCAGCAGCTCCACGGGGGGCCCGGGTTCCCTCAGTAATCAGCCCCAGCATTTT. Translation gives CASSSTGGPGSLSNQPQHF.

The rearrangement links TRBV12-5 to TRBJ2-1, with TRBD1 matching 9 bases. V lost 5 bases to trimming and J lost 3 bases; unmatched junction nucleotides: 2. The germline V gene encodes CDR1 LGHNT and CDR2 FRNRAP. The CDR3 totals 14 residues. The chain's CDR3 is CASGPGQGYNEQFF. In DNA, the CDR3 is TGTGCTAGTGGTCCGGGACAGGGCTACAATGAGCAGTTCTTC.

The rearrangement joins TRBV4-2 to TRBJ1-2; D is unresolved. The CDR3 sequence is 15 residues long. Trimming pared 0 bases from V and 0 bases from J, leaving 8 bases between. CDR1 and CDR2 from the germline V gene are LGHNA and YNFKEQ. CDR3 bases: TGTGCCAGCAGCCAAGACCCAGACCCTAACTATGGCTACACCTTC. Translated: CASSQDPDPNYGYTF.

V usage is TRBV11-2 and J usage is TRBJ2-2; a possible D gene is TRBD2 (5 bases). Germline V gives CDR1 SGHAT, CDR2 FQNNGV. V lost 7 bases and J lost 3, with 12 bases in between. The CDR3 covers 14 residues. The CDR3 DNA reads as TGTGCCAGCAATAGCGTGGGATACACCGGGGAGCTGTTTTTT. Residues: CASNSVGYTGELFF. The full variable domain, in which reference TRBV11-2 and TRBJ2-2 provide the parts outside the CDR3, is EAGVAQSPRYKIIEKRQSVAFWCNPISGHATLYWYQQILGQGPKLLIQFQNNGVVDDSQLPKDRFSAERLKGVDSTLKIQPAKLEDSAVYLCASNSVGYTGELFFGEGSRLTVL.

As DNA, the CDR3 is TGTGCCAGTAGTATGATGGGGGGCCTCACGGGGGAGACCCAGTACTTC. Translation gives CASSMMGGLTGETQYF. The chain joins TRBV19 to TRBJ2-5, with D possibly called TRBD1 or TRBD2 (6 bases each). The germline CDR1 and CDR2 sequences are LNHDA and SQIVND (reference sequence). The V end lost 3 bases, the J end lost 5 bases, and 19 bases lay between the germline ends. The CDR3 consists of 16 residues.

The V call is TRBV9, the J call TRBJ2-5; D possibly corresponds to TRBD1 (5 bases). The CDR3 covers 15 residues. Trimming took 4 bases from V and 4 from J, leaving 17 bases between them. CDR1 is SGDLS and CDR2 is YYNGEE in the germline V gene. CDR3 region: CASSTLYTGAETQYF. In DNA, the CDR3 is TGTGCCAGCAGCACCCTCTATACTGGGGCAGAGACCCAGTACTTC.

In nucleotides, the CDR3 is TGTGCCAGCAGCTTAGGCAGTAGAGGCACAGATACGCAGTATTTT. Its translation: CASSLGSRGTDTQYF. The chain uses TRBV7-2 and TRBJ2-3; D ambiguous. V was pared by 1 base and J by 1 base, with 9 bases between. Germline CDR1 SGHTA, CDR2 FQGNSA. CDR3 length: 15 residues. The variable domain in full, with the rest retrieved from reference TRBV7-2 and TRBJ2-3, is GAGVSQSPSNKVTEKGKDVELRCDPISGHTALYWYRQSLGQGLEFLIYFQGNSAPDKSGLPSDRFSAERTGGSVSTLTIQRTQQEDSAVYLCASSLGSRGTDTQYFGPGTRLTVL.

CDR3 bases: TGTGCCAGTAAACTGGGACAGACTAATGAAAAACTGTTTTTT. Its translation: CASKLGQTNEKLFF. The V gene is TRBV19, the J gene TRBJ1-4, with 7 bases matching TRBD1. There are 14 residues in the CDR3. Germline trimming cut 7 bases from V and 2 bases from J; bases unmatched to any gene: 4. The germline CDR1 and CDR2 sequences are LNHDA and SQIVND (reference sequence).

CDR3 sequence: CASSSGTGGFNGYTF. The CDR3 DNA reads as TGTGCCAGCAGCTCCGGGACAGGGGGCTTTAATGGCTACACCTTC. The rearrangement joins TRBV28 to TRBJ1-2; 12 bases align to TRBD1. The germline CDR1 and CDR2 sequences are MDHEN and SYDVKM. V was clipped by 6 bases and J by 6 bases; unmatched bases: 8. CDR3 length: 15 residues.

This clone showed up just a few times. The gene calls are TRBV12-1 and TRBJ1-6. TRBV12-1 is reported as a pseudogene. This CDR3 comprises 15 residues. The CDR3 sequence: CASTGNGRRNSPLHF. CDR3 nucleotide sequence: TGTGCCAGCACCGGAAATGGACGGCGTAATTCACCCCTCCACTTT.

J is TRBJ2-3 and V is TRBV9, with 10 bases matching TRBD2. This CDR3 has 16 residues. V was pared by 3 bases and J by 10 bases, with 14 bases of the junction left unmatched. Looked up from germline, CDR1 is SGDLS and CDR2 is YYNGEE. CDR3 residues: CASSGGNQLAGAPQYF. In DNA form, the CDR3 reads TGTGCCAGCAGCGGCGGTAACCAGCTAGCGGGGGCTCCGCAGTATTTT. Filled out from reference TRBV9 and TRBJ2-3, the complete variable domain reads DSGVTQTPKHLITATGQRVTLRCSPRSGDLSVYWYQQSLDQGLQFLIQYYNGEERAKGNILERFSAQQFPDLHSELNLSSLELGDSALYFCASSGGNQLAGAPQYFGPGTRLTVL.